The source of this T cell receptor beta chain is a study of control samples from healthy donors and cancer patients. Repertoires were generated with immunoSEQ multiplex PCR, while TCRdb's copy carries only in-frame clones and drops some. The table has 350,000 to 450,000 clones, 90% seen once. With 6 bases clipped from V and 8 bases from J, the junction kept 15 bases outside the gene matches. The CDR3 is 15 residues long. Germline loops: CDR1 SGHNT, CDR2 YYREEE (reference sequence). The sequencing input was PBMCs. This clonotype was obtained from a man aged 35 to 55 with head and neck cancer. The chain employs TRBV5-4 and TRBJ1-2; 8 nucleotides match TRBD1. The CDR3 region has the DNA TGTGCCAGCATCCGATCAGGGACAGGCATGGAGGGCTACACCTTC. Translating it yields CASIRSGTGMEGYTF.